A selection of T cell receptor beta chains follows, all from one sample in a study of human T cells and chemical hapten exposure. TCRdb passed the RACE reads through MiXCR, listing each CDR3 protein once. The table includes 150,000 to 200,000 distinct CDR3 sequences, roughly 14% detected once. The sequences come from whole blood, collected in connection with sensitization to the hapten diphenylcyclopropenone (DPC). The receptors derive from a woman in her thirties with alopecia areata. Some clones in this sample may be carry-over from other donors' samples. Each CDR3 is given with its conserved first and last residue. The D gene is left open where the match is weak. The listing skips clone size in some rows; elsewhere it reads once, few, many or a size class.

>TRBV9|many|TRBJ1-2|NA
TGTGCCAGCAGCGATCGGGGCGGCCTAGGGGGCTACACCTTC
CASSDRGGLGGYTF
>TRBV4-3|few|TRBJ2-7|TRBD1
TGCGCCAGCAGCCAAGAAGGCAGGGGGCAATACGAGCAGTACTTC
CASSQEGRGQYEQYF
>TRBV27|NA|TRBJ1-5|TRBD1
TGTGCCAGCAGTTTCCGACAGGGCGGTCAGCCCCAGCATTTT
CASSFRQGGQPQHF
>TRBV14|NA|TRBJ1-2|NA
TGTGCCAGCAGCCAAGATCGTCTGCCCTATGGCTACACCTTC
CASSQDRLPYGYTF
>TRBV6-6|many|TRBJ2-2|NA
TGTGCCAGCAGATCCTCGCAGGGAACGATGGCCGGGGAGCTGTTTTTT
CASRSSQGTMAGELFF
>TRBV29-1|NA|TRBJ2-6|NA
TGCAGCGTTGCTGGGGCCAACGTCCTGACTTTC
CSVAGANVLTF
>TRBV10-3|NA|TRBJ2-7|NA
TGTGCCATCAGTGAAAAACACGAGCAGTACTTC
CAISEKHEQYF
>TRBV29-1|few|TRBJ1-5|NA
TGCAGCGTTGACCGTGATAGCAATCAGCCCCAGCATTTT
CSVDRDSNQPQHF
>TRBV4-2|NA|TRBJ2-3|NA
TGTGCCAGCAGGGGAGAACGCACAGATACGCAGTATTTT
CASRGERTDTQYF
>TRBV4-2|NA|TRBJ2-7|TRBD1
TGTGCCAGCAGCACCGGACAGGTTGACCCGGGGGAGCAGTACTTC
CASSTGQVDPGEQYF
>TRBV27|NA|TRBJ1-6|NA
TGTGCCAGCAACCCTCGTGGAGAGAATTCACCCCTCCACTTT
CASNPRGENSPLHF
>TRBV7-6|NA|TRBJ2-1|TRBD2
TGTGCCAGCAGCTTAGTTGGTTTTGTCTCGAGCGGGAGGGATAATGAGCAGTTCTTC
CASSLVGFVSSGRDNEQFF
>TRBV7-6|NA|TRBJ1-1|NA
TGTGCCAGCAGCTTTACCACGGGGCGAGACACTGAAGCTTTCTTT
CASSFTTGRDTEAFF
>TRBV7-2|NA|TRBJ2-1|TRBD2
TGTGCCAGCAGCTTACGGACTAGCGGGTACAATGAGCAGTTCTTC
CASSLRTSGYNEQFF
>TRBV7-9|NA|TRBJ1-3|NA
TGTGCCAGCAGCCCAGGTGGAGGCTCTGGAAACACCATATATTTT
CASSPGGGSGNTIYF
>TRBV18|many|TRBJ1-4|TRBD1
TGTGCCAGCTCACCGTTCGACAGGGAAAATGAAAAACTGTTTTTT
CASSPFDRENEKLFF
>TRBV19|NA|TRBJ1-5|NA
TGTGCCAGTAGTCTTCAAGCAGATAGCAATCAGCCCCAGCATTTT
CASSLQADSNQPQHF
>TRBV6-5|many|TRBJ1-2|NA
TGTGCCAGCAGTTTTTCCGAGGGAAAAGGCTATGGCTACACCTTC
CASSFSEGKGYGYTF
>TRBV7-3|few|TRBJ2-6|NA
TGTGCCAGCAGCCCTCACCCTCCCGACACGTCTGGGGCCAACGTCCTGACTTTC
CASSPHPPDTSGANVLTF
>TRBV6-1|few|TRBJ1-2|NA
TGTGCCAGCAGTGTGGACGGCTCTAACTATGGCTACACCTTC
CASSVDGSNYGYTF
>TRBV4-3|few|TRBJ2-7|NA
TGCGCCAGCAGCCCCTTTTTACGGGCCTACGAGCAGTACTTC
CASSPFLRAYEQYF
>TRBV2|many|TRBJ2-7|TRBD2
TGTGCCAGCAGCGCCGGGACTAGCGTATACGAGCAGTACTTC
CASSAGTSVYEQYF
>TRBV29-1|NA|TRBJ1-2|NA
TGCAGCGCTCTACAGGGTAGTAACTATGGCTACACCTTC
CSALQGSNYGYTF
>TRBV5-1|NA|TRBJ2-3|TRBD1
TGCGCCAGCAGCTTCCAACAGGGGGTCGCAGATACGCAGTATTTT
CASSFQQGVADTQYF
>TRBV27|few|TRBJ2-7|NA
TGTGCCAGTAGACGGACGGGAAGCTCCTACGAGCAGTACTTC
CASRRTGSSYEQYF
>TRBV6-5|few|TRBJ2-3|TRBD2
TGTGCCAGCAGTTCCGGGACTAGCGGATTCACAGATACGCAGTATTTT
CASSSGTSGFTDTQYF
>TRBV29-1|NA|TRBJ2-5|TRBD2
TGCAGCGTTGAGTGGGCTAGCGGGACCGCCCCGGAGACCCAGTACTTC
CSVEWASGTAPETQYF
>TRBV7-8|NA|TRBJ2-5|NA
TGTGCCAGCAGCTTAGGATACGCAGAAAAAGAGACCCAGTACTTC
CASSLGYAEKETQYF
>TRBV20-1|NA|TRBJ1-6|NA
TGCAGTGCTAGCCGGGATCCTAATTCACCCCTCCACTTT
CSASRDPNSPLHF
>TRBV12-3/TRBV12-4|NA|TRBJ2-3|TRBD2
TGTGCCAGCAGTCTAGCGGGAGGGCCCACAGATACGCAGTATTTT
CASSLAGGPTDTQYF
>TRBV7-2|NA|TRBJ1-1|NA
TGTGCCAGCCTTATGAACACTGAAGCTTTCTTT
CASLMNTEAFF
>TRBV5-1|few|TRBJ2-7|NA
TGCGCCAGCAGGGGGGACGGGGAATACGAGCAGTACTTC
CASRGDGEYEQYF
>TRBV10-3|NA|TRBJ1-5|NA
TGTGCCATCAGTGCTATGGATCAGCCCCAGCATTTT
CAISAMDQPQHF
>TRBV18|NA|TRBJ1-5|TRBD1
TGTGCCAGCTCACCTGACAGGGAGAAACAGCCCCAGCATTTT
CASSPDREKQPQHF
>TRBV6-1|NA|TRBJ2-2|TRBD1
TGTGCCAGCAGCCGGGACAGGGGGCTTACCGGGGAGCTGTTTTTT
CASSRDRGLTGELFF
>TRBV15|few|TRBJ1-5|NA
TGTGCCACCAGCAGAGGTAGAGATCAGCCCCAGCATTTT
CATSRGRDQPQHF
>TRBV12-3/TRBV12-4|many|TRBJ1-1|NA
TGTGCCAGCAGTTTAAGGCCCCCACACACTGAAGCTTTCTTT
CASSLRPPHTEAFF
>TRBV6-2/TRBV6-3|many|TRBJ2-1|NA
TGTGCCAGCAGCAAATACAATGAGCAGTTCTTC
CASSKYNEQFF
>TRBV5-1|few|TRBJ1-1|TRBD1
TGCGCCAGCAGCCCAGAGGGGGCGAGTAGTTACACTGAAGCTTTCTTT
CASSPEGASSYTEAFF
>TRBV20-1|NA|TRBJ2-7|NA
TGCAGTGCCGTCCCTGGGGGTTCCGAGCAGTACTTC
CSAVPGGSEQYF
>TRBV11-1|NA|TRBJ2-5|TRBD1
TGTGCCAGCAGCCGAAGACAGGGCCTTGGGGAGACCCAGTACTTC
CASSRRQGLGETQYF
>TRBV27|few|TRBJ2-7|NA
TGTGCCAGCAGTTTGAGAGGAAGTCCATCTACCTACGAGCAGTACTTC
CASSLRGSPSTYEQYF
>TRBV5-8|NA|TRBJ1-3|NA
TGTGCCAGCAGCTTGGAGGGCAGCTCTGGAAACACCATATATTTT
CASSLEGSSGNTIYF
>TRBV25-1|NA|TRBJ2-3|NA
TGTGCCAGCTCCAGAGCCTTCACAGATACGCAGTATTTT
CASSRAFTDTQYF
>TRBV2|few|TRBJ2-1|TRBD2
TGTGCCAGCAGTAGTACGGGGGGAAGTATCGGTGAGCAGTTCTTC
CASSSTGGSIGEQFF
>TRBV29-1|few|TRBJ2-5|NA
TGCAGCGGGGGCTCGGTAGAGACCCAGTACTTC
CSGGSVETQYF
>TRBV18|many|TRBJ1-4|TRBD1
TGTGCCAGCTCACCAAGTGACAGGGCAAATGAAAAACTGTTTTTT
CASSPSDRANEKLFF
>TRBV6-1|NA|TRBJ2-2|NA
TGTGCCAGCAGTGAGGACTTCGGGGCCACCGGGGAGCTGTTTTTT
CASSEDFGATGELFF
>TRBV4-3|many|TRBJ2-7|TRBD2
TGCGCCAGCAGCCAAGAAAGGGAGGGCTCCTACGAGCAGTACTTC
CASSQEREGSYEQYF
>TRBV29-1|NA|TRBJ1-1|TRBD1
TGCAGCGGACGACAGGGGAACACTGAAGCTTTCTTT
CSGRQGNTEAFF
>TRBV20-1|NA|TRBJ2-1|TRBD2
TGCAGTGCTAGCGGACTAGCGGGCTCCTACAATGAGCAGTTCTTC
CSASGLAGSYNEQFF
>TRBV11-1|NA|TRBJ2-7|TRBD2
TGTGCCAGCAGCTTCCGACCTAGCGGATCCTACGAGCAGTACTTC
CASSFRPSGSYEQYF
>TRBV2|once|TRBJ2-3|NA
TGTGCCAGCAGCCAAGGGGGTTTGGCTGGCACAGATACGCAGTATTTT
CASSQGGLAGTDTQYF